The 14 T cell receptor beta chains reported below all come from one sample, sequenced in a study of PD-1 blockade in classical Hodgkin lymphoma. The method was immunoSEQ multiplex PCR; TCRdb's version includes in-frame clones alone and lacks a portion of them. The repertoire holds approximately 99,000 clones, with about nine tenths as singletons. Every one of the patients relapsed after autologous stem cell transplantation (brentuximab vedotin exposure was variable). This specimen consisted of peripheral blood mononuclear cells (PBMCs), obtained before the second cycle of nivolumab. These receptors came from a human donor with classical Hodgkin lymphoma.

The chain joins TRBV5-1 to TRBJ2-7; 14 bases are shared with TRBD2. The CDR3 extends over 17 amino acids. Germline V gene data show CDR1 as SGHRS and CDR2 as YFSETQ. Trimming at V came to 3 bases and at J to 6 bases, leaving 11 bases not matched to a gene. The CDR3 DNA follows: TGCGCCAGCAGCTACGGGACTAGCGGGAGCAAACCGGGCGAGCAGTACTTC. It is translated as CASSYGTSGSKPGEQYF.

This sequence joins TRBV6-5 and TRBJ1-2, with 8 nucleotides matching TRBD1. V shed 1 base, J shed 7 bases, and the junction held 5 bases outside the gene matches. Germline V gene lookup returns CDR1 MNHEY and CDR2 SVGAGI. The CDR3 runs to 14 residues. CDR3 protein: CASSYFGTGRGYTF. For the CDR3, the DNA is TGTGCCAGCAGTTACTTTGGGACAGGCCGTGGCTACACCTTC.

This chain uses TRBV4-2 with TRBJ2-2; no reliable D call. The germline CDR1 and CDR2 sequences are LGHNA and YNFKEQ. The CDR3 length is 12 residues. Trimming shortened V by 3 bases and J by 7 bases, and 6 bases separated the two germline ends. For the CDR3, the DNA is TGTGCCAGCAGCCAGGGGAACGGGGAGCTGTTTTTT. This codes for CASSQGNGELFF.

As DNA, the CDR3 is TGTGCCAGCAGCGTAGCCACCGGGGAGCTGTTTTTT. Residues: CASSVATGELFF. The chain links TRBV9 to TRBJ2-2, with no clear D. Trimming removed 0 bases from V and 4 bases from J, with 1 base in between. The CDR3 is made up of 12 amino acids. Germline-derived CDR1 and CDR2 are SGDLS and YYNGEE. The full variable domain, in which reference TRBV9 and TRBJ2-2 provide the parts outside the CDR3, is DSGVTQTPKHLITATGQRVTLRCSPRSGDLSVYWYQQSLDQGLQFLIQYYNGEERAKGNILERFSAQQFPDLHSELNLSSLELGDSALYFCASSVATGELFFGEGSRLTVL.

The V and J genes are TRBV27 and TRBJ1-1; D is undetermined. Germline-derived CDR1 and CDR2 are MNHEY and SMNVEV (reference sequence). Trimming cost V 2 bases and J 3 bases, with 10 bases left between them. CDR3 size: 14 residues. The CDR3 spells CASSLERQDTEAFF. The CDR3 nucleotides are TGTGCCAGCAGTTTAGAACGGCAAGACACTGAAGCTTTCTTT.

J is TRBJ2-7 and V is TRBV5-8; D is unresolved. V shed 2 bases and J shed 3 bases, with 9 bases lying between them. Germline V gives CDR1 SGHTS, CDR2 YDEGEE. The length of the CDR3 is 13 residues. This chain's CDR3 is CASSFGLNYEQYF. The CDR3 DNA reads as TGTGCCAGCAGCTTTGGTCTGAACTACGAGCAGTACTTC.

The rearrangement joins TRBV15 to TRBJ2-1; a possible D gene is TRBD2 (5 bases). V lost 0 bases to trimming and J lost 7 bases, with 13 bases between them. The CDR3 covers 15 residues. Per germline, CDR1 LNHNV and CDR2 YYDKDF (reference sequence). CDR3 sequence: CATSRELALGNEQFF. CDR3 bases: TGTGCCACCAGCAGAGAGCTAGCCTTGGGTAATGAGCAGTTCTTC.

V usage is TRBV30 and J usage is TRBJ1-1; D is unresolved. V lost 6 bases and J lost 0, with 14 bases in between. Germline CDR1 is GTSNPN and CDR2 is SVGIG (reference sequence). The CDR3 sequence is 14 residues long. The CDR3 sequence: CACHGIHLNTEAFF. The CDR3 DNA sequence: TGTGCCTGCCACGGGATACATTTGAACACTGAAGCTTTCTTT.

This sequence joins TRBV7-9 and TRBJ2-3, with 15 bases aligning to TRBD2. The CDR3 is 13 amino acids. Germline V gene sequence: CDR1 SEHNR, CDR2 FQNEAQ (reference sequence). Trimming removed 8 bases from V and 6 bases from J; junction bases left unmatched: 0. The CDR3 nucleotides are TGTGCCAGCGGACTAGCGGGAGGGGATACGCAGTATTTT. It yields the protein CASGLAGGDTQYF. The entire variable domain, with the rest obtained from reference TRBV7-9 and TRBJ2-3, is as follows: DTGVSQNPRHKITKRGQNVTFRCDPISEHNRLYWYRQTLGQGPEFLTYFQNEAQLEKSRLLSDRFSAERPKGSFSTLEIQRTEQGDSAMYLCASGLAGGDTQYFGPGTRLTVL.

The chain is built from TRBV21-1 and TRBJ2-5; TRBD2 was called by the table and not checked on the DNA. TRBV21-1 is a pseudogene. The CDR3 length is 16 residues. CDR3 nucleotide sequence: TGTGCCAGCAGCCTTAGGCGTCGGGGGTGGTTGGAGACCCAGTACTTC. As protein: CASSLRRRGWLETQYF.

In this sample, this clone turned up once. V and J are TRBV19 and TRBJ1-1; a possible D gene is TRBD1 (5 bases). Germline CDR1 and CDR2: LNHDA and SQIVND (reference sequence). The CDR3 contains 13 residues. Trimming pared 1 base from V and 4 bases from J, leaving 7 bases between. The CDR3, as DNA: TGTGCCAGTAGTATAGGAGGGACCACTGAAGCTTTCTTT. Its translation: CASSIGGTTEAFF.

This sequence joins TRBV2 and TRBJ2-5; 8 bases map to TRBD1. The CDR3 has 13 residues. CDR1 is SNHLY and CDR2 is FYNNEI in the germline V gene. V trimming: 8 bases; J trimming: 4 bases; junction bases outside the gene matches: 6. The DNA of the CDR3 is TGTGCCAGCCGTCCGGACAGGGTAGAGACCCAGTACTTC. Translation gives CASRPDRVETQYF.

CDR3 sequence reads: CASSQDSNTGELFF. The DNA of the CDR3 is TGCGCCAGCAGCCAAGACAGTAACACCGGGGAGCTGTTTTTT. The chain couples TRBV4-3 to TRBJ2-2, with D hard to call. The CDR3 runs 14 residues. Trimming removed 0 bases from V and 2 bases from J, with 4 bases in between. Germline CDR1 is LGHNA and CDR2 is YSLEER.

In its sample, this clone was seen once. This chain joins TRBV11-2 and TRBJ2-3; a weak D match, TRBD2 (6 bases). V lost 6 bases and J 2 bases, leaving 9 bases between the germline ends. CDR1 and CDR2 from the germline V gene are SGHAT and FQNNGV. The CDR3 runs 13 residues. The CDR3 reads CASRPSDTDTQYF. CDR3 bases: TGTGCCAGCAGGCCTAGCGACACAGATACGCAGTATTTT.